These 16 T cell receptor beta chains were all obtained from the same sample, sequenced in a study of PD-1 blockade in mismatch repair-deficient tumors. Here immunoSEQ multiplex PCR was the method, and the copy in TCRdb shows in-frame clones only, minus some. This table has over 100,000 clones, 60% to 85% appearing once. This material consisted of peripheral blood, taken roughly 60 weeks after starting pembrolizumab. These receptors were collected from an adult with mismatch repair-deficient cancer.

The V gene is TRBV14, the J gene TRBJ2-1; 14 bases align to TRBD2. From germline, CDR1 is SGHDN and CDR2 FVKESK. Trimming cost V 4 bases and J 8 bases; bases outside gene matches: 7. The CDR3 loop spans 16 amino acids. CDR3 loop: CASSPSTSGRVHEQFF. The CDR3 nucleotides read TGTGCCAGCAGCCCATCGACTAGCGGGAGGGTACATGAGCAGTTCTTC. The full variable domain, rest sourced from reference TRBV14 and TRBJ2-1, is EAGVTQFPSHSVIEKGQTVTLRCDPISGHDNLYWYRRVMGKEIKFLLHFVKESKQDESGMPNNRFLAERTGGTYSTLKVQPAELEDSGVYFCASSPSTSGRVHEQFFGPGTRLTVL.

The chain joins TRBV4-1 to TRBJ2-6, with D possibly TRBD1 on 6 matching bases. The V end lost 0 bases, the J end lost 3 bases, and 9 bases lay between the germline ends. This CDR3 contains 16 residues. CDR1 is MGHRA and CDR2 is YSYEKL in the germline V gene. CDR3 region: CASSQDRTDGANVLTF. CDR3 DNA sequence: TGCGCCAGCAGCCAAGACAGGACAGATGGGGCCAACGTCCTGACTTTC.

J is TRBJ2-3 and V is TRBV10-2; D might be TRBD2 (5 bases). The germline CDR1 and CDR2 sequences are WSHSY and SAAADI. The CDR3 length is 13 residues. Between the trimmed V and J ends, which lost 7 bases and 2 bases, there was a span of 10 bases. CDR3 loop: CASTERNTDTQYF. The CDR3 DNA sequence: TGCGCCAGCACCGAGCGGAACACAGATACGCAGTATTTT.

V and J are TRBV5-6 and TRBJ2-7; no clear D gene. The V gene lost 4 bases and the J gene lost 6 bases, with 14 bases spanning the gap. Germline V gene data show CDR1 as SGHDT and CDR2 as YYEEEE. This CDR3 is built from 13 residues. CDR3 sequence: CASSLRSSREQYF. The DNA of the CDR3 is TGTGCCAGCAGCCTTCGGTCCAGCCGCGAGCAGTACTTC.

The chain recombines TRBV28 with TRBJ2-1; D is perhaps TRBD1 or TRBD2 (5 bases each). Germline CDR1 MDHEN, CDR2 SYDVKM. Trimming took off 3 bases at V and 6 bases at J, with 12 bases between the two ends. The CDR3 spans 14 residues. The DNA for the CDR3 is TGTGCCAGCAGTTTGAGGGACCCCTTCAATGAGCAGTTCTTC. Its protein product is CASSLRDPFNEQFF.

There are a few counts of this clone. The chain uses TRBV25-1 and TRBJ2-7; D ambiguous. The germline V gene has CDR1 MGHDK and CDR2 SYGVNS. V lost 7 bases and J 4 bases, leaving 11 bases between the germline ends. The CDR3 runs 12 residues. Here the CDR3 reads CASTAPGYEQYF. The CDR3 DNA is TGTGCCAGCACCGCCCCTGGATACGAGCAGTACTTC.

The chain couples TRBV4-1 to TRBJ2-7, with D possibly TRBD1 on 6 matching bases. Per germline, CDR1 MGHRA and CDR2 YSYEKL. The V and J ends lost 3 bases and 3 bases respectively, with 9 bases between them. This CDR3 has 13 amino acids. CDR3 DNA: TGCGCCAGCAGCCAGGCAGGGGTCTACGAGCAGTACTTC. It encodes CASSQAGVYEQYF.

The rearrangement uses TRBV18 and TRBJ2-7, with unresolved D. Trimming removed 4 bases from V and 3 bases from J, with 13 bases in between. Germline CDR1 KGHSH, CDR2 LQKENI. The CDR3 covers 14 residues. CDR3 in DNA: TGTGCCAGCTCACATACCGACGGCCTCTACGAGCAGTACTTC. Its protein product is CASSHTDGLYEQYF. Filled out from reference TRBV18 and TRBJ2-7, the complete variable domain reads NAGVMQNPRHLVRRRGQEARLRCSPMKGHSHVYWYRQLPEEGLKFMVYLQKENIIDESGMPKERFSAEFPKEGPSILRIQQVVRGDSAAYFCASSHTDGLYEQYFGPGTRLTVT.

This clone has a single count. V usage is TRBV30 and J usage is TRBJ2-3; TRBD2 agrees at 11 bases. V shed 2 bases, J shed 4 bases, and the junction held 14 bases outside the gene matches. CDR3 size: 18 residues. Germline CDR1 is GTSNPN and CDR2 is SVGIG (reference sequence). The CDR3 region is CAWSFKLTSGSLADTQYF. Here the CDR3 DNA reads TGTGCCTGGAGTTTCAAACTTACTAGCGGGAGTCTTGCAGATACGCAGTATTTT.

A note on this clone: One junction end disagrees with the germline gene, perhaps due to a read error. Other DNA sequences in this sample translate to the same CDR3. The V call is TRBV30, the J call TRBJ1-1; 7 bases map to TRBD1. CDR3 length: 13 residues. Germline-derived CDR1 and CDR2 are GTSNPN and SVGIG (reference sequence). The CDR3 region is CAWDRGRNTEAFF. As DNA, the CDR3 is TGCGCCTGGGACAGAGGAAGGAACACTGAAGCTTTCTTT.

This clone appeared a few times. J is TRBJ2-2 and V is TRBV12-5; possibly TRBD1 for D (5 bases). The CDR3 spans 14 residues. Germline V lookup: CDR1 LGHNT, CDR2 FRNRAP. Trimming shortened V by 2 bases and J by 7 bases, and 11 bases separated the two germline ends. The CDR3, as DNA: TGTGCTAGTGGTTTGCATGGGGCCGACGGGGAGCTGTTTTTT. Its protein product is CASGLHGADGELFF.

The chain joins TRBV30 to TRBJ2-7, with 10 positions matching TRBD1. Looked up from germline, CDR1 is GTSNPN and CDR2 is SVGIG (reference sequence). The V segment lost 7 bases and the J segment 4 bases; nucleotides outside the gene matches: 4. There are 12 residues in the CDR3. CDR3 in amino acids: CAYAGQGYEQYF. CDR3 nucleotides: TGTGCCTATGCGGGACAGGGGTACGAGCAGTACTTC.

CDR3 DNA: TGTGCCAGCACCAAAGGGAGTTACTATGGCTACACCTTC. It is translated as CASTKGSYYGYTF. The chain uses TRBV25-1 and TRBJ1-2; D is undetermined. The CDR3 contains 13 residues. The germline gives CDR1 MGHDK, CDR2 SYGVNS. V was shortened by 7 bases and J by 3 bases, with 12 bases between the two germline ends.

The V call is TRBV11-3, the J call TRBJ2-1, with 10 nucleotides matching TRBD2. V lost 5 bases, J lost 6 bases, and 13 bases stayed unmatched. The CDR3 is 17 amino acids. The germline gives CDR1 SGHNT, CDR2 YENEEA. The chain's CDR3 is CASSLFRGGTSVNEQFF. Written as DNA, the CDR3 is TGTGCCAGCAGCCTCTTTCGGGGGGGGACTAGCGTCAATGAGCAGTTCTTC.

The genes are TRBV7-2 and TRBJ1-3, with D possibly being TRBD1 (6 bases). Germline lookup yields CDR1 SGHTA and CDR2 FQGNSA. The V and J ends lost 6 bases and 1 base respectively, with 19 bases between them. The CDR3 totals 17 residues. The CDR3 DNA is TGTGCCAGCAGGTCGATCACAGGGTTTCAGTCTGGAAACACCATATATTTT. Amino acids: CASRSITGFQSGNTIYF.

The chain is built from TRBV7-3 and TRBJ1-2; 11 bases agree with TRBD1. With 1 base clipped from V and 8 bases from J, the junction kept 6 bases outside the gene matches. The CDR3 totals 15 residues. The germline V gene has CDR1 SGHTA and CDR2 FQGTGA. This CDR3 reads CASSLKADRGHGYTF. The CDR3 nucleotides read TGTGCCAGCAGCTTAAAGGCGGACAGGGGGCACGGCTACACCTTC.